The rows below give T cell receptor beta chains drawn from one sample of a study of cytomegalovirus exposure and HLA in healthy donors. Only in-frame clones appear in the TCRdb table, and some are missing; sequencing was by immunoSEQ multiplex PCR. Among more than 140,000 clones listed, over 70% were seen once. Sequencing was done on a sample of PBMCs. The receptors come from a young man in good health and CMV-seropositive. Each CDR3 is given with its conserved first and last residue. Each record gives: J gene, D gene, clone size, V gene, CDR3 DNA, CDR3 protein. A D gene is named only where the DNA matches it firmly. Size is omitted from some rows. Given values are once, few, many or a class for expanded clones.

J gene: TRBJ2-7
D gene: -
clone size: -
V gene: TRBV27
CDR3 DNA: TGTGCCAGCAGTTTAGGCAGGGGAGCCTACGAGCAGTACTTC
CDR3 protein: CASSLGRGAYEQYF

J gene: TRBJ2-4
D gene: -
clone size: once
V gene: TRBV28
CDR3 DNA: TGTGCCAGCAGAAGACAGCTCATAGCCAAAAACATTCAGTACTTC
CDR3 protein: CASRRQLIAKNIQYF

J gene: TRBJ1-2
D gene: TRBD1
clone size: once
V gene: TRBV6-5
CDR3 DNA: TGTGCCAGCAGCCCAAACAGGGGAACCTATGGCTACACCTTC
CDR3 protein: CASSPNRGTYGYTF

J gene: TRBJ1-1
D gene: -
clone size: -
V gene: TRBV28
CDR3 DNA: TGTGCCAGCAGTTTGAGGCCCGGAGAAGCTTTCTTT
CDR3 protein: CASSLRPGEAFF

J gene: TRBJ1-4
D gene: TRBD1
clone size: -
V gene: TRBV6-1
CDR3 DNA: TGTGCCAGCAGTGAAGCCATGGGACAGGGGGATGAAAAACTGTTTTTT
CDR3 protein: CASSEAMGQGDEKLFF

J gene: TRBJ2-3
D gene: TRBD2
clone size: -
V gene: TRBV5-4
CDR3 DNA: TGTGCCAGCAGCTTGGACGGGGGGGCCGGAGATACGCAGTATTTT
CDR3 protein: CASSLDGGAGDTQYF

J gene: TRBJ1-2
D gene: -
clone size: -
V gene: TRBV5-6
CDR3 DNA: TGTGCCAGCAGCTCCCTCATTTACGCGGGCTACACCTTC
CDR3 protein: CASSSLIYAGYTF

J gene: TRBJ2-1
D gene: TRBD2
clone size: -
V gene: TRBV5-1
CDR3 DNA: TGCGCCAGCAGCCGCCAATCTAGCGGGAGGGATGAGCAGTTCTTC
CDR3 protein: CASSRQSSGRDEQFF

J gene: TRBJ2-1
D gene: -
clone size: -
V gene: TRBV19
CDR3 DNA: TGTGCCAGTAGTATGGCCCCCCGTCTCCGAGCGGAGAATGAGCAGTTCTTC
CDR3 protein: CASSMAPRLRAENEQFF

J gene: TRBJ1-1
D gene: -
clone size: -
V gene: TRBV27
CDR3 DNA: TGTGCCAGCCAAACAGTCCCAGGGGATACTGAAGCTTTCTTT
CDR3 protein: CASQTVPGDTEAFF

J gene: TRBJ2-1
D gene: TRBD1
clone size: -
V gene: TRBV10-3
CDR3 DNA: TGTGCCATCAGTGAGGTTTCAGGGGGCAGGAATGAGCAGTTCTTC
CDR3 protein: CAISEVSGGRNEQFF

J gene: TRBJ2-7
D gene: -
clone size: -
V gene: TRBV2
CDR3 DNA: TGTGCCAGCAGTAGGACTGACTACGAGCAGTACTTC
CDR3 protein: CASSRTDYEQYF

J gene: TRBJ2-1
D gene: TRBD2
clone size: -
V gene: TRBV5-4
CDR3 DNA: TGTGCCAGCAGCTTGGGAGGACTAGCGGCACCCCGGGGGCTCTTC
CDR3 protein: CASSLGGLAAPRGLF

J gene: TRBJ2-3
D gene: -
clone size: -
V gene: TRBV7-2
CDR3 DNA: TGTGCCAGCAGCTTATTCGGTCCGGGGTCGCAGTATTTT
CDR3 protein: CASSLFGPGSQYF

J gene: TRBJ2-7
D gene: TRBD1
clone size: -
V gene: TRBV14
CDR3 DNA: TGTGCCAGCAGCCACGGACAGGGCCTGGCCTACGAGCAGTACTTC
CDR3 protein: CASSHGQGLAYEQYF

J gene: TRBJ2-7
D gene: TRBD1
clone size: -
V gene: TRBV29-1
CDR3 DNA: TGCAGCGTTGGGGACAGAGGAGAGCAGTACTTC
CDR3 protein: CSVGDRGEQYF

J gene: TRBJ2-2
D gene: -
clone size: once
V gene: TRBV7-2
CDR3 DNA: TGTGCCAGCAGCTTAATCGTCAACACCGGGGAGCTGTTTTTT
CDR3 protein: CASSLIVNTGELFF

J gene: TRBJ1-2
D gene: TRBD1
clone size: -
V gene: TRBV7-2
CDR3 DNA: TGTGCCAGCAGCCCCCAAGGACAGGGTTCACCCTATGGCTACACCTTC
CDR3 protein: CASSPQGQGSPYGYTF

J gene: TRBJ2-5
D gene: -
clone size: -
V gene: TRBV9
CDR3 DNA: TGTGCCAGCAGCACCCCGGACTACCAAGAGACCCAGTACTTC
CDR3 protein: CASSTPDYQETQYF

J gene: TRBJ2-5
D gene: -
clone size: -
V gene: TRBV30
CDR3 DNA: TGTGCCTGGAGTTTCAAGCAGGGGTTTCAAGAGACCCAGTACTTC
CDR3 protein: CAWSFKQGFQETQYF

J gene: TRBJ1-6
D gene: TRBD1
clone size: -
V gene: TRBV6-6
CDR3 DNA: TGTGCCAGCAGTTACTCGAGAGGGGGCAATTCACCCCTCCACTTT
CDR3 protein: CASSYSRGGNSPLHF

J gene: TRBJ2-1
D gene: TRBD1
clone size: -
V gene: TRBV29-1
CDR3 DNA: TGCAGCGCCGACAGGGTCGGGACTGAGCAGTTCTTC
CDR3 protein: CSADRVGTEQFF

J gene: TRBJ1-2
D gene: TRBD1
clone size: -
V gene: TRBV19
CDR3 DNA: TGTGCCACTTCGACAGGGTCCCTCTATGGCTACACCTTC
CDR3 protein: CATSTGSLYGYTF

J gene: TRBJ2-6
D gene: TRBD1
clone size: few
V gene: TRBV5-1
CDR3 DNA: TGCGCCAGCAGCACCCGGGACAGGGGGTCTGGGGCCAACGTCCTGACTTTC
CDR3 protein: CASSTRDRGSGANVLTF

J gene: TRBJ2-5
D gene: -
clone size: -
V gene: TRBV11-2
CDR3 DNA: TGTGCCAGCAGCTTACGGCGAGCGGAGACCCAGTACTTC
CDR3 protein: CASSLRRAETQYF

J gene: TRBJ1-4
D gene: TRBD1
clone size: -
V gene: TRBV18
CDR3 DNA: TGTGCCAGCTCGCCGACCGGGACAGCAACTAATGAAAAACTGTTTTTT
CDR3 protein: CASSPTGTATNEKLFF

J gene: TRBJ2-3
D gene: -
clone size: -
V gene: TRBV27
CDR3 DNA: TGTGCCAGCGGTCGGAGCACAGATACGCAGTATTTT
CDR3 protein: CASGRSTDTQYF

J gene: TRBJ1-1
D gene: -
clone size: -
V gene: TRBV11-2
CDR3 DNA: TGTGCCAGCAGCTTATCAGTGAACACTGAAGCTTTCTTT
CDR3 protein: CASSLSVNTEAFF

J gene: TRBJ2-1
D gene: TRBD1
clone size: -
V gene: TRBV28
CDR3 DNA: TGTGCCAGCAGCTACAGGGGATCCTACAATGAGCAGTTCTTC
CDR3 protein: CASSYRGSYNEQFF

J gene: TRBJ2-7
D gene: -
clone size: -
V gene: TRBV6-7
CDR3 DNA: TGTGCCAGCAGTATACGACAGCACTCCTACGAGCAGTACTTC
CDR3 protein: CASSIRQHSYEQYF

J gene: TRBJ2-3
D gene: -
clone size: -
V gene: TRBV7-8
CDR3 DNA: TGTGCCAGCAGCCCAGCGGGTTTCGCGGATACGCAGTATTTT
CDR3 protein: CASSPAGFADTQYF

J gene: TRBJ2-1
D gene: TRBD2
clone size: once
V gene: TRBV30
CDR3 DNA: TGTGCCTGGAGTAGCGCTAGCGGCATGTCCTACAATGAGCAGTTCTTC
CDR3 protein: CAWSSASGMSYNEQFF

J gene: TRBJ2-3
D gene: TRBD1
clone size: -
V gene: TRBV15
CDR3 DNA: TGTGCCACCAGCAGAGATCGGGGACAGGCAGATACGCAGTATTTT
CDR3 protein: CATSRDRGQADTQYF

J gene: TRBJ2-1
D gene: TRBD1
clone size: -
V gene: TRBV28
CDR3 DNA: TGTGCCAGCAGTTATCCGGGACAGGGAAAGCGGAATGAGCAGTTCTTC
CDR3 protein: CASSYPGQGKRNEQFF

J gene: TRBJ1-3
D gene: -
clone size: -
V gene: TRBV5-6
CDR3 DNA: TGTGCCAGCCGCCGGGGAACCTCCTTTGGAAACACCATATATTTT
CDR3 protein: CASRRGTSFGNTIYF

J gene: TRBJ2-7
D gene: TRBD2
clone size: -
V gene: TRBV5-6
CDR3 DNA: TGTGCCAGCAGCTTGGATGGGACTAGCGTAACCTACGAGCAGTACTTC
CDR3 protein: CASSLDGTSVTYEQYF

J gene: TRBJ2-3
D gene: -
clone size: -
V gene: TRBV5-1
CDR3 DNA: TGCGCCAGCAGCTTGGTTGTCGGTGATACGCAGTATTTT
CDR3 protein: CASSLVVGDTQYF

J gene: TRBJ2-5
D gene: -
clone size: -
V gene: TRBV30
CDR3 DNA: TGTGCCTGGAGTTCAAACGCGGGGTCCCAAGAGACCCAGTACTTC
CDR3 protein: CAWSSNAGSQETQYF

J gene: TRBJ1-3
D gene: -
clone size: -
V gene: TRBV11-2
CDR3 DNA: TGTGCCAGCAGCTCCGGATCAGGGCGCGAAGAAGGAAACACCATATATTTT
CDR3 protein: CASSSGSGREEGNTIYF

J gene: TRBJ2-7
D gene: -
clone size: -
V gene: TRBV4-2
CDR3 DNA: TGTGCCAGCAGCCAAGAAACGGGAGACGGCTACGAGCAGTACTTC
CDR3 protein: CASSQETGDGYEQYF

J gene: TRBJ2-1
D gene: TRBD1
clone size: -
V gene: TRBV6-4
CDR3 DNA: TGTGCCAGCAGTGACTCAGCGGCCCGGACAGGGGGCTCCTACAATGAGCAGTTCTTC
CDR3 protein: CASSDSAARTGGSYNEQFF

J gene: TRBJ2-1
D gene: -
clone size: once
V gene: TRBV5-1
CDR3 DNA: TGCGCCAGCAGCTTCGGTGTTGGCTCCTACAATGAGCAGTTCTTC
CDR3 protein: CASSFGVGSYNEQFF

J gene: TRBJ1-5
D gene: -
clone size: -
V gene: TRBV25-1
CDR3 DNA: TGTGCCAGCAGAGGGGTCGGCAGGAATTTT
CDR3 protein: CASRGVGRNF

J gene: TRBJ2-3
D gene: TRBD2
clone size: -
V gene: TRBV27
CDR3 DNA: TGTGCCAGCAGCCCTGAGACTAGCGGCCACACAGATACGCAGTATTTT
CDR3 protein: CASSPETSGHTDTQYF

J gene: TRBJ2-7
D gene: -
clone size: -
V gene: TRBV5-1
CDR3 DNA: TGCGCCAGCAGCTTAATCAGTTTAGCCTACGAGCAGTACTTC
CDR3 protein: CASSLISLAYEQYF

J gene: TRBJ1-1
D gene: -
clone size: -
V gene: TRBV30
CDR3 DNA: TGTGCCAGGAACCGGGATCTTTTAGCTATGAGCAACACTGAAGCTTTCTTT
CDR3 protein: CARNRDLLAMSNTEAFF

J gene: TRBJ2-7
D gene: TRBD1
clone size: once
V gene: TRBV15
CDR3 DNA: TGTGCCACCAGCAGAGGCCGGGACAGGAGCTACGAGCAGTACTTC
CDR3 protein: CATSRGRDRSYEQYF

J gene: TRBJ1-1
D gene: -
clone size: -
V gene: TRBV6-4
CDR3 DNA: TGTGCCAGCAGTGTAGAGGATGGGACTGAAGCTTTCTTT
CDR3 protein: CASSVEDGTEAFF

J gene: TRBJ2-2
D gene: -
clone size: few
V gene: TRBV19
CDR3 DNA: TGTGCCAGTAGTATTGGGACTCCGGGCACCGGGGAGCTGTTTTTT
CDR3 protein: CASSIGTPGTGELFF